This T cell receptor beta chain was documented in a study of T cell responses to AZD1222 COVID-19 vaccine. About the study: Second doses that came at about 4 or about 12 weeks were put together.

Trimming at V came to 8 bases and at J to 2 bases, leaving 4 bases not matched to a gene. The CDR3 consists of 12 residues. Looked up from germline, CDR1 is GTSNPN and CDR2 is SVGIG (reference sequence). Note on this clone: As yet, its antigen is unknown.

General study findings and limits: Spike-specific TCR breadth and depth rose after two AZD1222 doses. Reports say nearly half of spike-specific TCRs go after unmutated variant regions.

Generated by immunoSEQ multiplex PCR, the TCRdb table keeps only in-frame clones and is missing some. The sample records 100,000 to 150,000 clones, 88% being singletons. This clonotype originated in an adult in good health. The genes are TRBV30 and TRBJ2-7, with TRBD1 matching over 9 bases. The sequences come from peripheral blood, collected on day 0 of AZD1222 vaccination. CDR3 region: CASGTGPYEQYF. The CDR3 nucleotides read TGTGCCAGCGGGACAGGGCCCTACGAGCAGTACTTC.